This TCR beta chain originates from a study of blood T cell repertoires in COVID-19. Background on the study: Whether acute or convalescent, the COVID-19 samples came from the United States, Italy and Spain.

Original data processing: Amplification with reference gene primers provided the estimates of nucleated cell counts. The repertoire was sequenced with immunoSEQ multiplex PCR; TCRdb's copy has only in-frame clones and lacks some. That table furnishes V, J and clone size, whereas the DNA furnished D and trimming. The sample contains over 200,000 clones, about 90% of which appear only once. Trimming left V 7 bases short and J 0 bases short, with 13 bases between. CDR3 size: 14 residues. The V gene's germline CDR1 is SGDLS and CDR2 YYNGEE. The genes are TRBV9 and TRBJ1-1, with D possibly TRBD1 on 5 matching bases. Source material: peripheral blood. The origin of this receptor is a man aged 40-55 years with active or convalescent COVID-19. Here the CDR3 DNA reads TGTGCCAGCGGAGGGGAGATTATGAACACTGAAGCTTTCTTT. Residues: CASGGEIMNTEAFF.